The 28 T cell receptor beta chains in this list originate from one sample, sequenced in a study of blood T cell repertoires in COVID-19. This table comes from immunoSEQ multiplex PCR, and its TCRdb copy is limited to in-frame clones, with some not included. The repertoire holds hundreds of thousands of clones, with roughly 89% as singletons. Source material: PBMCs or T cells enriched from blood (not recorded which). These receptors came from a man younger than 40 who had been exposed to COVID-19.

This chain joins TRBV4-1 and TRBJ2-3, with 8 nucleotides matching TRBD2. Per germline, CDR1 MGHRA and CDR2 YSYEKL. The CDR3 sequence is 17 residues long. V gave up 0 bases and J gave up 0 bases; unmatched junction bases: 5. CDR3 in amino acids: CASSQDLLADSTDTQYF. CDR3 sequence (DNA): TGCGCCAGCAGCCAAGACTTACTAGCGGATAGCACAGATACGCAGTATTTT.

This chain joins TRBV12-5 and TRBJ1-2; perhaps TRBD1 as D (6 bases). The CDR3 covers 15 residues. The germline V gene encodes CDR1 LGHNT and CDR2 FRNRAP. The V end was cut by 5 bases, the J end by 1 base, with 14 bases between. As DNA, the CDR3 is TGTGCTAGTGGTCGACCGACAGGAATTAACTATGGCTACACCTTC. Its protein product is CASGRPTGINYGYTF.

The chain links TRBV3-1 (or the pseudogene TRBV3-2) to TRBJ1-3; D remains unclear. Per germline, CDR1 LGHDT and CDR2 YNNKEL (reference sequence). There are 14 residues in the CDR3. V was clipped by 5 bases and J by 1 base, with 9 bases between them. The CDR3 reads CASSDRSSGNTIYF. The CDR3 coding sequence is TGTGCCAGCAGCGATAGATCTTCTGGAAACACCATATATTTT.

The chain employs TRBV2 and TRBJ2-1; TRBD1 is a possible D gene (5 bases). Trimming cost V 0 bases and J 2 bases, with 5 bases left between them. Germline V lookup: CDR1 SNHLY, CDR2 FYNNEI. The CDR3 sequence is 14 residues long. The CDR3: CASSEAGAYNEQFF. In nucleotides, the CDR3 is TGTGCCAGCAGTGAAGCAGGGGCCTACAATGAGCAGTTCTTC. Full variable domain (remainder filled in from reference TRBV2 and TRBJ2-1): EPEVTQTPSHQVTQMGQEVILRCVPISNHLYFYWYRQILGQKVEFLVSFYNNEISEKSEIFDDQFSVERPDGSNFTLKIRSTKLEDSAMYFCASSEAGAYNEQFFGPGTRLTVL.

The chain employs TRBV9 and TRBJ1-2, with D perhaps matching TRBD1 (5 bases). Trimming took 0 bases from V and 8 from J, leaving 11 bases between them. The CDR3 sequence is 13 residues long. Germline V gene data show CDR1 as SGDLS and CDR2 as YYNGEE. CDR3 sequence reads: CASSVVGAAGYTF. For the CDR3, the DNA is TGTGCCAGCAGCGTAGTAGGGGCGGCGGGCTACACCTTC.

This clone was recorded once. The chain carries TRBV25-1 and TRBJ1-2; D is undetermined. The V end was cut by 1 base, the J end by 4 bases, with 10 bases between. The CDR3 loop spans 14 amino acids. Looked up from germline, CDR1 is MGHDK and CDR2 is SYGVNS. CDR3 in amino acids: CASSESVGAYGYTF. The DNA for the CDR3 is TGTGCCAGCAGTGAATCTGTCGGTGCCTATGGCTACACCTTC.

V usage is TRBV5-1 and J usage is TRBJ1-4, with D possibly being TRBD1 (6 bases). V was clipped by 2 bases and J by 5 bases, with 13 bases between them. In germline, CDR1 is SGHRS, CDR2 YFSETQ. The CDR3 length is 15 residues. DNA of the CDR3: TGCGCCAGCAGCTTAACAGGGATAGTGAATGAAAAACTGTTTTTT. Translated, it gives CASSLTGIVNEKLFF.

Notes on this clone: The same CDR3 also results from other DNA sequences found in this sample. The DNA of the CDR3 is TGTGCCAGCAGTTTCCTCAATGAGCAGTTCTTC. This sequence encodes CASSFLNEQFF. The chain recombines TRBV12-3 or TRBV12-4 with TRBJ2-1; D is uncertain. The CDR3 covers 11 residues. The germline V and J ends were trimmed by 3 bases and 6 bases, with 3 bases remaining between them.

The chain joins TRBV10-3 to TRBJ2-3; 9 positions match TRBD2. V shed 11 bases and J 4 bases; nucleotides not matched to a gene: 7. In germline, CDR1 is ENHRY, CDR2 SYGVKD. The CDR3 is 13 residues long. The CDR3 nucleotides are TGTGCCGGGAGGGCTAGCGGGGCAGATACGCAGTATTTT. Its translation is CAGRASGADTQYF.

V gene TRBV5-1 combines with J gene TRBJ2-5; D call uncertain. Germline V gives CDR1 SGHRS, CDR2 YFSETQ. CDR3 length equals 14 residues. Trimming took off 2 bases at V and 4 bases at J, with 12 bases between the two ends. Here the CDR3 DNA reads TGCGCCAGCAGCTTTCCCGGATCGGGAGAGACCCAGTACTTC. This gives the protein CASSFPGSGETQYF.

The chain joins TRBV20-1 to TRBJ2-1; D gene unclear. Between the trimmed V and J ends, which lost 3 bases and 7 bases, there was a span of 13 bases. CDR1 and CDR2 from the germline V gene are DFQATT and SNEGSKA (reference sequence). This CDR3 has 13 residues. The CDR3 here is CSASPRGENEQFF. CDR3 DNA sequence: TGCAGTGCTAGTCCCCGCGGAGAGAATGAGCAGTTCTTC.

The J gene is TRBJ2-1, the V gene TRBV2; weak D call: TRBD2 (7 bases). V gave up 7 bases and J gave up 6 bases, with 16 bases separating them. The CDR3 runs to 14 residues. The germline CDR1 and CDR2 sequences are SNHLY and FYNNEI. CDR3 bases: TGTGCCAGCAATTCGAACGGGGGGCGCAATGAGCAGTTCTTC. Translated, it gives CASNSNGGRNEQFF.

The chain couples TRBV19 to TRBJ1-5; no clear D. Germline V gene data show CDR1 as LNHDA and CDR2 as SQIVND (reference sequence). The CDR3 sequence is 12 residues long. V lost 7 bases, J lost 5 bases, and 9 bases lay in between. CDR3 sequence: CASTVEDQPQHF. The CDR3 region has the DNA TGTGCCAGTACTGTTGAGGATCAGCCCCAGCATTTT. Variable domain in full (rest from reference TRBV19 and TRBJ1-5): DGGITQSPKYLFRKEGQNVTLSCEQNLNHDAMYWYRQDPGQGLRLIYYSQIVNDFQKGDIAEGYSVSREKKESFPLTVTSAQKNPTAFYLCASTVEDQPQHFGDGTRLSIL.

The rearrangement uses TRBV4-1 and TRBJ2-7, with TRBD1 matching 10 bases. V lost 4 bases to trimming and J lost 2 bases; unmatched junction nucleotides: 8. CDR1 and CDR2 (germline): MGHRA, YSYEKL. CDR3 length equals 16 residues. The CDR3 loop reads CASSPIPGQGTYEQYF. The CDR3 DNA reads as TGCGCCAGCAGCCCCATACCGGGACAGGGGACCTACGAGCAGTACTTC.

There are a few counts of this clone. The chain has TRBV10-2 and TRBJ1-4; no clear D. Germline V CDR1 and CDR2: WSHSY, SAAADI. Trimming removed 7 bases from V and 8 bases from J, with 14 bases in between. CDR3 size: 13 residues. CDR3 DNA: TGCGCCAGCACATTAGGAGGAGTAGAAAAACTGTTTTTT. Protein sequence: CASTLGGVEKLFF.

The CDR3 protein is CASSLRTGGLGEKLFF. DNA of the CDR3: TGTGCCAGCAGCCTACGGACAGGGGGCCTCGGTGAAAAACTGTTTTTT. The chain joins TRBV6-6 to TRBJ1-4; 11 bases match TRBD1. Per germline, CDR1 MNHNY and CDR2 SVGAGI (reference sequence). The CDR3 is 16 residues long. Losses at the gene ends were 6 bases for V and 7 bases for J; bases not matched to a gene: 10.

The V and J genes are TRBV7-2 and TRBJ1-2, with TRBD1 identical over 12 bases. The CDR3 runs 17 residues. CDR1 SGHTA and CDR2 FQGNSA come from the germline V gene. V lost 2 bases, J lost 3 bases, and 7 bases stayed unmatched. Written as DNA, the CDR3 is TGTGCCAGCAGCTTAAGCCGGGACAGGGGGCAGGACTATGGCTACACCTTC. It specifies CASSLSRDRGQDYGYTF.

J is TRBJ2-7 and V is TRBV10-3; possible D gene TRBD2, 5 bases. The germline V and J ends were trimmed by 4 bases and 0 bases, with 7 bases remaining between them. The CDR3 is made up of 13 amino acids. Germline assignment: CDR1 ENHRY and CDR2 SYGVKD. In DNA form, the CDR3 reads TGTGCCATCAGTGTCGGGATCTCCTACGAGCAGTACTTC. Encoded protein: CAISVGISYEQYF.

J is TRBJ2-3 and V is TRBV28; D is unclear. The V gene lost 6 bases and the J gene lost 2 bases, with 12 bases spanning the gap. CDR1 MDHEN and CDR2 SYDVKM come from the germline V gene. This CDR3 is built from 14 residues. The CDR3 nucleotides are TGTGCCAGCAGCCGCCAACAGCCCACAGATACGCAGTATTTT. Its translation is CASSRQQPTDTQYF.

In nucleotides, the CDR3 is TGTGCCAGCAGCTTAGACACCCAGGACAGCTATGGCTACACCTTC. Translation gives CASSLDTQDSYGYTF. This chain links TRBV7-9 with TRBJ1-2; a weak D match, TRBD1 (6 bases). CDR3 length: 15 amino acids. The germline V gene encodes CDR1 SEHNR and CDR2 FQNEAQ (reference sequence). Trimming removed 1 base from V and 4 bases from J, with 13 bases in between.

CDR3: CASSLGRVLGGGAQETQYF. The CDR3 nucleotides are TGTGCCAGCAGCTTGGGTAGGGTCCTCGGCGGGGGGGCTCAAGAGACCCAGTACTTC. The rearrangement links TRBV11-3 to TRBJ2-5; 9 bases line up with TRBD2. Trimming took 3 bases from V and 2 from J; bases not matched to a gene: 16. The CDR3 covers 19 residues. Germline CDR1 SGHNT, CDR2 YENEEA.

The chain couples TRBV11-2 to TRBJ2-5; 9 bases are shared with TRBD2. CDR3 length: 15 residues. V lost 5 bases and J lost 0; bases outside the gene matches: 4. From germline, CDR1 is SGHAT and CDR2 FQNNGV. Here the CDR3 DNA reads TGTGCCAGCAGCCTGCGGACTAGCGACCAAGAGACCCAGTACTTC. Its translation: CASSLRTSDQETQYF.

The rearrangement joins TRBV11-2 to TRBJ1-1, with D perhaps matching TRBD1 (5 bases). V was shortened by 5 bases and J by 0 bases, with 13 bases between the two germline ends. The CDR3 consists of 15 residues. Germline V CDR1 and CDR2: SGHAT, FQNNGV. The CDR3 DNA sequence: TGTGCCAGCAGCCCCGGGGGGGGGATGAACACTGAAGCTTTCTTT. Residues: CASSPGGGMNTEAFF.

This clone was observed once. The rearrangement joins TRBV28 to TRBJ1-2; TRBD1 matches 8 bases. Trimming cost V 6 bases and J 6 bases; bases outside gene matches: 12. Germline V CDR1 and CDR2: MDHEN, SYDVKM. CDR3 size: 15 residues. The CDR3 coding sequence is TGTGCCAGCAGACCGGGACAGGTCCCCCCCGATGGCTACACCTTC. Translating gives CASRPGQVPPDGYTF.

This clone was seen a single time. V is TRBV27 and J is TRBJ2-1, with TRBD2 identical over 8 bases. The germline gives CDR1 MNHEY, CDR2 SMNVEV (reference sequence). J was trimmed by 9 bases and V by 8 bases; bases with no gene match: 21. The CDR3 consists of 17 residues. The CDR3 DNA is TGTGCCAGCGGTGCACTAGCTACGGGGGGGAGTTTTGTTGAGCAGTTCTTC. It translates to CASGALATGGSFVEQFF.

This chain connects TRBV4-1 to TRBJ2-6, with 7 positions matching TRBD1. The CDR3 contains 15 residues. CDR1 and CDR2 from the germline V gene are MGHRA and YSYEKL. The V segment lost 1 base and the J segment 4 bases; nucleotides outside the gene matches: 1. CDR3 protein: CASSQVRGGANVLTF. Written as DNA, the CDR3 is TGCGCCAGCAGCCAAGTCAGGGGGGGGGCCAACGTCCTGACTTTC.

The rearrangement uses TRBV9 and TRBJ2-3, with a possible D match to TRBD2 (5 bases). The CDR3 is made up of 14 amino acids. Germline V gene lookup returns CDR1 SGDLS and CDR2 YYNGEE. V was trimmed by 0 bases and J by 5 bases, leaving 10 bases between them. CDR3 loop: CASSVVGREDTQYF. In DNA form, the CDR3 reads TGTGCCAGCAGCGTAGTCGGCCGGGAAGATACGCAGTATTTT. Based on the CDR3 plus reference TRBV9 and TRBJ2-3, the full variable domain is DSGVTQTPKHLITATGQRVTLRCSPRSGDLSVYWYQQSLDQGLQFLIQYYNGEERAKGNILERFSAQQFPDLHSELNLSSLELGDSALYFCASSVVGREDTQYFGPGTRLTVL.

The CDR3 bases are TGTGCCACCAGCCCACGACTAGCTGGAGAGCAGTTCTTC. This gives the protein CATSPRLAGEQFF. The chain couples TRBV15 to TRBJ2-1; the match to TRBD2 covers 7 bases. This CDR3 spans 13 amino acids. V shed 5 bases and J 10 bases; nucleotides not matched to a gene: 8. CDR1 and CDR2 (germline): LNHNV, YYDKDF (reference sequence).